Listed here are 4 T cell receptor beta chains from one sample, sequenced in a study of CD8 T cells in ankylosing spondylitis. One entry per CDR3 protein, called by TCRdb with MiXCR from the 5' RACE reads. The table has around 250,000 distinct CDR3 sequences, over 15% seen once. Input material: blood, either unsorted or a sorted T cell fraction (not recorded which). These TCRs come from a male donor with ankylosing spondylitis or in good health (not recorded which).

The chain couples TRBV9 to TRBJ2-3; TRBD2 matches at 10 bases. CDR3 length: 16 residues. V shed 2 bases, J shed 5 bases, and the junction held 8 bases outside the gene matches. Germline CDR1 reads SGDLS; CDR2 reads YYNGEE. The CDR3 DNA reads as TGTGCCAGCAGCGTCCTAGCGGGAGTATTGGGAGATACGCAGTATTTT. Translation: CASSVLAGVLGDTQYF.

The chain combines TRBV9 with TRBJ2-3; no definite D call. There are 16 residues in the CDR3. The V end lost 0 bases, the J end lost 0 bases, and 11 bases lay between the germline ends. Germline lookup yields CDR1 SGDLS and CDR2 YYNGEE. CDR3 in DNA: TGTGCCAGCAGCGTAGGGTCAGGAGAAAGCACAGATACGCAGTATTTT. This sequence encodes CASSVGSGESTDTQYF.

Only one count was recorded for this clonotype. V and J are TRBV12-3 or TRBV12-4 and TRBJ2-3, with a tentative D call TRBD2 (5 bases). V lost 5 bases and J 2 bases, leaving 11 bases between the germline ends. This CDR3 region has 14 residues. This chain's CDR3 is CASSPPGFTDTQYF. CDR3 DNA: TGTGCCAGCAGTCCCCCGGGGTTCACAGATACGCAGTATTTT.

This clonotype was detected a few times. This chain connects TRBV24-1 to TRBJ2-5; TRBD2 might be the D (5 bases). V was pared by 5 bases and J by 5 bases, with 8 bases between. CDR3 length: 12 residues. The germline gives CDR1 KGHDR, CDR2 SFDVKD. Here the CDR3 DNA reads TGTGCCACCAGTGCTCCGGGGGAGACCCAGTACTTC. Encoded protein: CATSAPGETQYF.